This T cell receptor beta chain was identified in a study of blood T cell repertoires in COVID-19 (dated by TCRdb to the early 2020s). Some background on the complete study: The collaborator samples originated in the United States, Italy and Spain and spanned the acute and convalescent phases of COVID-19. The material from the prospective study consisted of cDNA or gDNA derived from T cells, B-cell-depleted T cells, or PBMCs. The dataset comprised deeply sampled blood TCRbeta repertoires from subjects exposed to, actively infected with, or recovered from COVID-19. The repertoires were released in a freely available public database intended as a resource for research on the immune response to SARS-CoV-2. The samples were drawn from two sources: the first 160 participants of the ongoing ImmuneRACE study, and about 1,300 subjects contributed by 6 global collaborators. A de-identified subject ID, COVID-19 status, age in years and sex were almost always included in the sample metadata. Where HLA class I and class II types were available, the types were taken from metadata supplied by the sample provider, not from assay-based typing. Results and caveats for the whole study, not just this receptor: How much clinical and demographic metadata was included differed by source and by participant, and the metadata was provided uncurated.

The collaborating institutions used their own protocols to collect whole blood in K2EDTA tubes. For TCRbeta analysis, collaborators shipped samples in one of three forms: frozen whole blood, isolated PBMCs, or DNA extracted from either of those sample types. The immunoSEQ Assay, a bias-controlled multiplex PCR, was used to amplify TCRbeta CDR3 regions from genomic DNA. For the original study's pipeline: Within the assay, amplification of reference gene primers was used to estimate how many nucleated cells each sample contained. Sequence reads were collapsed and filtered to measure the absolute abundance of every unique TCRbeta CDR3 rearrangement. For each sample, productive Simpson clonality was calculated by taking the square root of Simpson's diversity index across productive rearrangements. Drawn from immuneACCESS, this table holds only the in-frame rearrangements with V and J called that TCRdb kept. Clones are partly lost; checked studies trace under half to an unresolved V gene and leave the rest unexplained. The V and J calls and clone size were taken over from that table, and D and trimming were inferred from the DNA. This sample holds about 79,000 clones; around nine tenths were observed only once. Approximately 13% of the sample lies in the top ten.

From the cysteine up to the phenylalanine, the CDR3 has a length of 13 residues. The DNA shown is the 39-base CDR3, in frame from base 1. From the germline V gene, CDR1 is SGHRS and CDR2 is YFSETQ. V and J are truncated by 5 bases and 4 bases respectively, leaving an intervening sequence of 11 bases. Details on this clone: Its specific antigen is unknown. Base qualities are not recorded, but no much larger clone differs from it by a single base.

The chain employs TRBV5-1 and TRBJ2-3, and the D gene may be TRBD2, 6 bases matching. The sequence derives from a man in his 70s with active or convalescent COVID-19. Sample: peripheral blood. In nucleotide form, the sequence is TGCGCCAGCAGGGAGGGCACAGCAGATACGCAGTATTTT. Its coded protein is CASREGTADTQYF. The entire variable domain, with the stretches around the CDR3 drawn from the reference TRBV5-1 and TRBJ2-3 proteins, is KAGVTQTPRYLIKTRGQQVTLSCSPISGHRSVSWYQQTPGQGLQFLFEYFSETQRNKGNFPGRFSGRQFSNSRSEMNVSTLELGDSALYLCASREGTADTQYFGPGTRLTVL.